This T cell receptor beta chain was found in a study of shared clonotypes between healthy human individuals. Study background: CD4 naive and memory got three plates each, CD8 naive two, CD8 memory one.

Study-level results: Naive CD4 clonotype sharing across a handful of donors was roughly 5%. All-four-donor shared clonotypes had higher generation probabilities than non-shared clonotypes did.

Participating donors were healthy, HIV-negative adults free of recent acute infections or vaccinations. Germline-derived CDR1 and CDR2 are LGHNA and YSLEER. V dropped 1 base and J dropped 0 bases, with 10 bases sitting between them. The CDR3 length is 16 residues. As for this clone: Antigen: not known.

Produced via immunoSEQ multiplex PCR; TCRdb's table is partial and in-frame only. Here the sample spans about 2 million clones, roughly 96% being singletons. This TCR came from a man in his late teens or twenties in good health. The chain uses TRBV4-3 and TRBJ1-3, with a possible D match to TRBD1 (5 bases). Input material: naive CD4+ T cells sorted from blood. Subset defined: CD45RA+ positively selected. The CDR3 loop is CASSQVGRDSGNTIYF. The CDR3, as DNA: TGCGCCAGCAGCCAAGTAGGCAGGGACTCTGGAAACACCATATATTTT.